The sample holds a few counts of the clone carrying this TCR beta chain. The data were obtained in a study of patients and donors after allogeneic stem cell transplantation. TCRdb redid the calling of the RT-PCR reads with MiXCR, one entry per CDR3 protein. Of 390,000 or so distinct CDR3 sequences in the sample, around 15% are singletons; the top ten hold around 6.8%. Sequencing input: blood, either unsorted or a sorted T cell fraction (not recorded which). The receptor was isolated from a human donor who was either an allogeneic HSCT recipient or a stem cell or donor lymphocyte infusion donor (not recorded which). It is not recorded whose cells these are; they may come from a transplant donor.

CDR3 in amino acids: CASRRREGGTDTQYF. The CDR3 DNA sequence: TGTGCCAGCAGACGCAGGGAAGGAGGAACAGATACGCAGTATTTT. The rearrangement uses TRBV7-2 and TRBJ2-3; D may match TRBD1 or TRBD2 (5 bases each). Germline CDR1 reads SGHTA; CDR2 reads FQGNSA. The CDR3 consists of 15 residues. Trimming cost V 6 bases and J 3 bases, with 16 bases left between them.